These T cell receptor beta chains were read from a single sample in a study of OX40 agonist ivuxolimab in advanced cancers. Only in-frame clones appear in the TCRdb table, and some are missing; sequencing was by immunoSEQ multiplex PCR. The sample includes roughly 56,000 clones, around 82% seen only once; the top ten take around 3.6%. Material: CD4+ or CD8+ T cells sorted from blood, obtained in a trial of the OX40 agonist ivuxolimab. These receptors came from an adult with an advanced solid tumor such as melanoma, head and neck, liver or kidney cancer. CDR3s include the opening cysteine and the closing phenylalanine or tryptophan. A D gene is named only where the DNA matches it firmly. A clone size is listed for some rows: how often the clone was seen (once, few, many), or a class if it is expanded.

cdr3_nt cdr3_aa v_call clone_size j_call d_call
TGTGCCAGCTCACCTAGGACTAGCGGGGGGGCGAACACAGATACGCAGTATTTT CASSPRTSGGANTDTQYF TRBV18 - TRBJ2-3 TRBD2
TGTGCCAGCAGTTTATCCACAGGGGTAATCACTGAAGCTTTCTTT CASSLSTGVITEAFF TRBV28 - TRBJ1-1 TRBD1
TGTGCCAGCGTTTTCCAGGGGATGAACACTGAAGCTTTCTTT CASVFQGMNTEAFF TRBV6-1 - TRBJ1-1 -
TGCGCCAGCAGTGACGGACGGAGCTCCTACAATGAGCAGTTCTTC CASSDGRSSYNEQFF TRBV10-2 - TRBJ2-1 -
TGTGCCAGCAATTCCCTCCGCGGGAACACCATATATTTT CASNSLRGNTIYF TRBV6-5 - TRBJ1-3 -
TGTGCCAGCAGCTTAGAGGCGGACGTCTATGGCTACACCTTC CASSLEADVYGYTF TRBV7-9 - TRBJ1-2 -
TGCAGCGTTGGGAGGTACGTTGAGCAGTTCTTC CSVGRYVEQFF TRBV29-1 - TRBJ2-1 -
TGCGCCAGCAGCATGCAGGATCGAAACACCATATATTTT CASSMQDRNTIYF TRBV5-1 - TRBJ1-3 -
TGTGCCAGCAGCTCCCGGGCCCAACGGGAGACCCAGTACTTC CASSSRAQRETQYF TRBV7-9 - TRBJ2-5 -
TGCGCCAGCAGCCATCCGGGGACGACCCCCTACGAGCAGTACTTC CASSHPGTTPYEQYF TRBV4-1 - TRBJ2-7 -
TGTGCCAGCAGGACCTGGACAGGAGAATACACCTTC CASRTWTGEYTF TRBV28 - TRBJ1-2 TRBD1
TGTGCCAGCAGTTTTCCAAATGAAAAACTGTTTTTT CASSFPNEKLFF TRBV27 once TRBJ1-4 -
TGTGCCAGCAGCTCCGGGACAGGGAGTGTGTCCCAGCATTTT CASSSGTGSVSQHF TRBV7-2 - TRBJ1-5 TRBD1
TGTGCCAGCAGTTTTAACAATAACTATGGCTACACCTTC CASSFNNNYGYTF TRBV28 few TRBJ1-2 -
TGTGCCAGCAGTGAAAATCCGGACTCCTACGAGCAGTACTTC CASSENPDSYEQYF TRBV6-1 - TRBJ2-7 -
TGTGCCAGCAGTACTGGGACTAGCTACAATGAGCAGTTCTTC CASSTGTSYNEQFF TRBV6-6 - TRBJ2-1 TRBD2
TGTGCCAGCAGCTTGGTAGGGGGGAGGGAGACCCAGTACTTC CASSLVGGRETQYF TRBV5-4 - TRBJ2-5 -
TGTGCCAGCAGCCAAGTAGGTGCCGGGGAGCTGTTTTTT CASSQVGAGELFF TRBV4-2 - TRBJ2-2 -
TGCGCCAGCAGCTTGAATCGACTAGCGGGAGGCAATGAGCAGTTCTTC CASSLNRLAGGNEQFF TRBV5-1 - TRBJ2-1 TRBD2
TGTGCCAGCAGTATAATATACGACGGAAACACCATATATTTT CASSIIYDGNTIYF TRBV27 - TRBJ1-3 -
TGTGCCAGCTCACCCGCCTACAATGAGCAGTTCTTC CASSPAYNEQFF TRBV18 - TRBJ2-1 -
TGTGCCAGCACCGACCCAGTGAGCGGCACTGAAGCTTTCTTT CASTDPVSGTEAFF TRBV6-5 - TRBJ1-1 -
TGTGCCAGCAGTTTAAGGGGTAATGAGCAGTTCTTC CASSLRGNEQFF TRBV28 - TRBJ2-1 -
TGCAGCGCCAGCTCTCGGGGGGTCTTCTACAATGAGCAGTTCTTC CSASSRGVFYNEQFF TRBV29-1 - TRBJ2-1 TRBD2
TGTGCCAGCTCAGTGGCAGGGAATCAGCCCCAGCATTTT CASSVAGNQPQHF TRBV18 few TRBJ1-5 -
TGTGCCAGTAGTATGGAGAGTTATAGCAATCAGCCCCAGCATTTT CASSMESYSNQPQHF TRBV19 - TRBJ1-5 -
TGTGCCAGCTCACCAGTCACCTTTACAGGGTCGGGTACTGAAGCTTTCTTT CASSPVTFTGSGTEAFF TRBV18 - TRBJ1-1 -
TGTGCCATCAGTGATTCAGGGTACAATCAGCCCCAGCATTTT CAISDSGYNQPQHF TRBV10-3 - TRBJ1-5 -
TGTGCCAGCAGTTTATGGCGGGGAGGGAACTATGGCTACACCTTC CASSLWRGGNYGYTF TRBV28 - TRBJ1-2 -
TGTGCCAGCAGTCTTCCGGGGCCAGGACCCTACGAGCAGTACTTC CASSLPGPGPYEQYF TRBV6-5 - TRBJ2-7 -
TGTGCCAGCAGTTACGAGGGAGAGACTTTCTTT CASSYEGETFF TRBV6-4 - TRBJ1-1 -
TGTGCCAGCAGTTCCACAACAGGGACCCCCTATGGCTACACCTTC CASSSTTGTPYGYTF TRBV27 - TRBJ1-2 -
TGTGCCAGTAGGGACGACAATTTTGGACTAGCGGGAGTGGGTACGCAGTATTTT CASRDDNFGLAGVGTQYF TRBV19 - TRBJ2-3 TRBD2
TGTGCCAGCAGTGAAAGAGGACAGGGCACCGGGGAGCTGTTTTTT CASSERGQGTGELFF TRBV2 - TRBJ2-2 TRBD1
TGTGCCAGCAGCTTTAACGCGGTTGGCCCGGGGAACACTGAAGCTTTCTTT CASSFNAVGPGNTEAFF TRBV7-2 once TRBJ1-1 -
TGCGCCAGCAGGCTAGCGGGATCCTACGAGCAGTACTTC CASRLAGSYEQYF TRBV10-2 - TRBJ2-7 TRBD2
TGTGCCAGCAGGGGGGGACAGGTGCCCTATGGCTACACCTTC CASRGGQVPYGYTF TRBV6-5 - TRBJ1-2 TRBD1
TGTGCCAGCGGGACAGGGTCTGGGGCCAACGTCCTGACTTTC CASGTGSGANVLTF TRBV6-4 - TRBJ2-6 TRBD1
TGTGCCAGCAGTGAGCTAGCGGGACAAGATACGCAGTATTTT CASSELAGQDTQYF TRBV2 - TRBJ2-3 TRBD2
TGTGCCAGCAGCTTGGGAACAATGACAGGGCGGAATCAGCCCCAGCATTTT CASSLGTMTGRNQPQHF TRBV5-5 - TRBJ1-5 TRBD1
TGTGCCAGCTCACAGGCCGGGGGCCACGAGCAGTACTTC CASSQAGGHEQYF TRBV18 - TRBJ2-7 -
TGTGCCAGCAGCCACCATCGGACAGGGGGAAACTATGGCTACACCTTC CASSHHRTGGNYGYTF TRBV4-2 - TRBJ1-2 TRBD1
TGTGCCAGCAGCCGGGACTTCTACGAGCAGTACTTC CASSRDFYEQYF TRBV4-2 - TRBJ2-7 -
TGTGCCAGCAGCTTGTCCGGGACAGGGGAGCGCACAGATACGCAGTATTTT CASSLSGTGERTDTQYF TRBV7-3 - TRBJ2-3 TRBD1
TGTGCCAGCAGTGGAAGGGACAGGGGGGAGGCTTTCTTT CASSGRDRGEAFF TRBV6-1 - TRBJ1-1 TRBD1
TGTGCCAGCAGCCCCGACAGACTCAACACTGAAGCTTTCTTT CASSPDRLNTEAFF TRBV7-9 - TRBJ1-1 -
TGTGCCAGCAGCCCGGGGACAGGGATGGTGTCTGGGGCCAACGTCCTGACTTTC CASSPGTGMVSGANVLTF TRBV5-8 once TRBJ2-6 TRBD1
TGCAGCGTTGTACAGGCGATGGGGTATGGCTACACCTTC CSVVQAMGYGYTF TRBV29-1 - TRBJ1-2 -
TGTGCCAGCAGCTTTGCGGGGGGGACAGGGGGACCCAATGAGCAGTTCTTC CASSFAGGTGGPNEQFF TRBV5-8 - TRBJ2-1 TRBD1
TGTGCCAGTACCAAGGGGAGTTCTAATGAAAAACTGTTTTTT CASTKGSSNEKLFF TRBV19 - TRBJ1-4 -
TGTGCCAGCAGCTTAGAACGGGTGAGCACTGAAGCTTTCTTT CASSLERVSTEAFF TRBV11-2 - TRBJ1-1 -
TGTGCCAGCAGCTTGGAGGGGGCGCGTCAGCCCCAGCATTTT CASSLEGARQPQHF TRBV5-4 once TRBJ1-5 TRBD1
TGTGCCAGCAGCTTACGAAGTAACACTGAAGCTTTCTTT CASSLRSNTEAFF TRBV7-9 - TRBJ1-1 -
TGTGCCAGCAGTCAATCTGGACGGGAAGCTTTCTTT CASSQSGREAFF TRBV6-1 - TRBJ1-1 -
TGTGCCTGTAGCAGAGGAGGGGTCGGAAACATTCAGTACTTC CACSRGGVGNIQYF TRBV30 once TRBJ2-4 -
TGTGCCAGCAGTTTAGAGGCCTTAGGGGCCAACGTCCTGACTTTC CASSLEALGANVLTF TRBV28 once TRBJ2-6 -
TGTGCCAGTAGTATAGGATGGCTAGAAGAGACCCAGTACTTC CASSIGWLEETQYF TRBV19 - TRBJ2-5 -
TGTGCCAGCAGCCCAGGGCTAGCCGTCTACGAGCAGTACTTC CASSPGLAVYEQYF TRBV7-8 - TRBJ2-7 -
TGTGCCAGCTCATCGAAGGGGATAGAAAATGAAAAACTGTTTTTT CASSSKGIENEKLFF TRBV6-5 - TRBJ1-4 -